This T cell receptor (beta chain) was identified in a study of T cells in Graves' hyperthyroidism and ophthalmopathy. Study conclusions and caveats: Ophthalmopathy got predicted by the model a median around six months before its onset. Ophthalmopathy and stable hyperthyroidism were separated by a 13 V-J model.

Amplified TCR beta CDR3 regions came from RNA transcripts. An initial round of RT-PCR targeting the TCR CDR3 relied on the HTBI primer set. From the multiplex PCR reads, TCRdb called clonotypes with MiXCR, one entry per CDR3 protein. The table shows about 340,000 distinct CDR3 sequences, with roughly 18% occurring only once. Germline V gene data show CDR1 as SGHAT and CDR2 as FQNNGV. V lost 4 bases and J lost 0; bases outside the gene matches: 8. The length of the CDR3 is 16 residues. A note on this clonotype: Antigen unknown.

No progression to ophthalmopathy during 18 months of follow-up defined stable disease. Fresh peripheral blood, 10 ml, yielded the PBMCs. Sequencing input: blood. The source of this sequence is a woman aged 50 to 65 with Graves' hyperthyroidism. This rearrangement joins TRBV11-2 to TRBJ1-2, with 7 positions matching TRBD1. CDR3 residues: CASSSGTDEPNYGYTF. Written as DNA, the CDR3 is TGTGCCAGCAGCTCAGGGACAGACGAACCTAACTATGGCTACACCTTC.